This entry is about one TCR beta chain. Antigen: not known. Use of 60 Vbeta and 13 Jbeta primers characterized the PCR. Method: immunoSEQ multiplex PCR; TCRdb's copy keeps in-frame clones and lacks some. The sample has about 190,000 clones, 80% seen once. The CDR3 contains 13 residues. Germline CDR1 reads SGHAT; CDR2 reads FQNNGV. V was pared by 4 bases and J by 2 bases, with 6 bases between. This specimen belongs to a study of cytomegalovirus exposure and HLA in healthy donors. Study-wide points: CMV antigen specificity of a few CMV-associated chains was confirmed in vitro. Reportedly, a later analysis found an Asian-associated ancestry cluster had fewer N-insertions than the roughly 630-donor mean. It emerged from a later analysis that several of the most significant clusters appeared to be linked to common viral pathogens.

The sequence derives from a woman in her thirties or forties in good health and CMV-seronegative. V gene TRBV11-2 combines with J gene TRBJ1-3; the D is unclear. Sequencing was performed on PBMCs. CDR3 in amino acids: CASSSSPGNTIYF. The DNA of the CDR3 is TGTGCCAGCAGCTCTAGTCCTGGAAACACCATATATTTT.